Listed here are 15 T cell receptor beta chains from one sample, sequenced in a study of shared clonotypes between healthy human individuals. Sequencing used immunoSEQ multiplex PCR; TCRdb keeps in-frame clones, though not all of them. The sample records more than 400,000 clones, approximately 94% being singletons. Sequenced sample: naive CD4+ T cells sorted from blood. The subset denotes: CD45RA+ positively selected. The receptors stem from a woman aged 25 to 45 in good health.

J is TRBJ2-5 and V is TRBV7-2, with 7 nucleotides matching TRBD1. The CDR3 is made up of 15 amino acids. Germline CDR1 reads SGHTA; CDR2 reads FQGNSA. Losses at the gene ends were 5 bases for V and 4 bases for J; bases not matched to a gene: 10. The CDR3 region is CASSATDRVGETQYF. Written as DNA, the CDR3 is TGTGCCAGCAGCGCTACCGACAGGGTTGGAGAGACCCAGTACTTC. The variable domain in full, with the rest retrieved from reference TRBV7-2 and TRBJ2-5, is GAGVSQSPSNKVTEKGKDVELRCDPISGHTALYWYRQSLGQGLEFLIYFQGNSAPDKSGLPSDRFSAERTGGSVSTLTIQRTQQEDSAVYLCASSATDRVGETQYFGPGTRLLVL.

This clone was seen a handful of times. This chain uses TRBV4-2 with TRBJ2-1, with TRBD2 matching 9 bases. From germline, CDR1 is LGHNA and CDR2 YNFKEQ. J lost 5 bases, V lost 6 bases, and 2 bases had no gene match. The CDR3 is 13 amino acids. The CDR3 is CASSQREDNEQFF. CDR3 sequence (DNA): TGTGCCAGCAGTCAGCGGGAGGACAATGAGCAGTTCTTC.

This clone occurred once. This rearrangement joins TRBV7-2 to TRBJ1-1; TRBD1 aligns across 7 bases. Losses at the gene ends were 5 bases for V and 6 bases for J; bases not matched to a gene: 9. Looked up from germline, CDR1 is SGHTA and CDR2 is FQGNSA. This CDR3 contains 14 residues. DNA of the CDR3: TGTGCCAGCAGCCCCAAGGGACAGCTAGCTGAAGCTTTCTTT. As protein: CASSPKGQLAEAFF.

The chain links TRBV14 to TRBJ1-1, with TRBD1 matching over 7 bases. Germline CDR1 and CDR2: SGHDN and FVKESK. CDR3 length equals 16 residues. V lost 1 base and J lost 4; bases outside the gene matches: 9. The CDR3 DNA is TGTGCCAGCAGCCAAGGAGCAGGGGGGGAGGGCACTGAAGCTTTCTTT. It translates to CASSQGAGGEGTEAFF. The full variable domain, in which reference TRBV14 and TRBJ1-1 provide the parts outside the CDR3, is EAGVTQFPSHSVIEKGQTVTLRCDPISGHDNLYWYRRVMGKEIKFLLHFVKESKQDESGMPNNRFLAERTGGTYSTLKVQPAELEDSGVYFCASSQGAGGEGTEAFFGQGTRLTVV.

The V call is TRBV4-2, the J call TRBJ1-4; the match to TRBD1 covers 9 bases. Germline V gene data show CDR1 as LGHNA and CDR2 as YNFKEQ. This CDR3 has 15 amino acids. Unmatched junction bases numbered 10, after V lost 1 base and J lost 13 bases. CDR3 nucleotide sequence: TGTGCCAGCAGCCAAGGGGGCCGGGACAGGGACGGACTGTTTTTT. Translating gives CASSQGGRDRDGLFF.

The V call is TRBV11-2, the J call TRBJ2-4; unclear D gene. V was trimmed by 0 bases and J by 1 base, leaving 13 bases between them. The CDR3 runs 17 residues. Germline CDR1 and CDR2: SGHAT and FQNNGV. This chain's CDR3 is CASSLDGFGTAKNIQYF. The DNA for the CDR3 is TGTGCCAGCAGCTTAGATGGCTTCGGTACGGCCAAAAACATTCAGTACTTC.

The CDR3 nucleotides are TGCGCCAGCAGCCTAAACAGGGATAAACTGTTTTTT. Residues: CASSLNRDKLFF. The V and J genes are TRBV5-1 and TRBJ1-4; the D gene is possibly TRBD1 (6 bases). The germline gives CDR1 SGHRS, CDR2 YFSETQ. The V gene lost 4 bases and the J gene lost 11 bases, with 12 bases spanning the gap. The CDR3 contains 12 residues.

CDR3 coding DNA: TGTGCCAGCAGCTTAGCACTAGCGGGACTCAACGAGCAGTACTTC. Its protein is CASSLALAGLNEQYF. The rearrangement links TRBV13 to TRBJ2-7; 10 bases map to TRBD2. Trimming removed 1 base from V and 5 bases from J; junction bases left unmatched: 5. Germline values: CDR1 PRHDT, CDR2 FYEKMQ (reference sequence). There are 15 residues in the CDR3. Looking up the rest from reference TRBV13 and TRBJ2-7 gives the full variable domain: AAGVIQSPRHLIKEKRETATLKCYPIPRHDTVYWYQQGPGQDPQFLISFYEKMQSDKGSIPDRFSAQQFSDYHSELNMSSLELGDSALYFCASSLALAGLNEQYFGPGTRLTVT.

This chain connects TRBV30 to TRBJ2-3; D may match TRBD1 or TRBD2 (5 bases each). The CDR3 loop spans 14 amino acids. Trimming left V 5 bases short and J 3 bases short, with 15 bases between. The germline V gene has CDR1 GTSNPN and CDR2 SVGIG (reference sequence). The CDR3 is CAWGPGPWTDTQYF. In DNA form, the CDR3 reads TGTGCCTGGGGACCGGGACCCTGGACAGATACGCAGTATTTT.

The chain uses TRBV5-1 and TRBJ2-5; tentative D call: TRBD1 (5 bases). Germline V gives CDR1 SGHRS, CDR2 YFSETQ. V dropped 2 bases and J dropped 3 bases, with 8 bases sitting between them. The CDR3 is 13 amino acids. CDR3 sequence (DNA): TGCGCCAGCAGCTTTGTAGGGGAAGAGACCCAGTACTTC. It yields the protein CASSFVGEETQYF.

This chain joins TRBV14 and TRBJ1-1; no clear D gene. Germline CDR1 and CDR2: SGHDN and FVKESK. There are 14 residues in the CDR3. The V gene lost 3 bases and the J gene lost 3 bases, with 11 bases spanning the gap. CDR3: CASSQGHRYTEAFF. CDR3 in DNA: TGTGCCAGCAGCCAGGGCCACCGATACACTGAAGCTTTCTTT.

The chain links TRBV18 to TRBJ2-7, with 11 bases fitting TRBD2. Germline V lookup: CDR1 KGHSH, CDR2 LQKENI. With V trimmed by 3 bases and J by 7 bases, 14 bases remained unmatched. The CDR3 is 17 residues long. The CDR3 DNA reads TGTGCCAGCTCACCTGCTAGCGGGAGGCCCCCGGGGGGAGAGCAGTACTTC. Translated, it gives CASSPASGRPPGGEQYF.

A remark on this clone: Distinct nucleotide sequences in the sample also encode this CDR3. The chain has TRBV5-1 and TRBJ2-1; 9 bases are shared with TRBD1. V dropped 4 bases and J dropped 1; count of bases not matched to a gene: 3. CDR1 and CDR2 (germline): SGHRS, YFSETQ. This CDR3 region has 15 residues. The CDR3 spells CASSLDRGSYNEQFF. As DNA, the CDR3 is TGCGCCAGCAGCCTGGACAGGGGATCCTACAATGAGCAGTTCTTC.

V is TRBV4-1 and J is TRBJ1-1; TRBD1 matches 7 bases. J lost 5 bases, V lost 6 bases, and 12 bases had no gene match. This CDR3 region has 15 residues. Per germline, CDR1 MGHRA and CDR2 YSYEKL. CDR3 in amino acids: CASRIRQGMGTEAFF. CDR3 nucleotides: TGCGCCAGCAGAATACGACAGGGAATGGGGACTGAAGCTTTCTTT.

A remark on this clone: Other DNA sequences in this sample translate to the same CDR3. The V gene is TRBV5-1, the J gene TRBJ2-5; D is unclear. Germline CDR1 reads SGHRS; CDR2 reads YFSETQ. The CDR3 has 13 residues. Between the trimmed V and J ends, which lost 0 bases and 1 base, there was a span of 4 bases. CDR3 amino acids: CASSLGVQETQYF. For the CDR3, the DNA is TGCGCCAGCAGCTTGGGAGTCCAAGAGACCCAGTACTTC. Full variable domain (outside the CDR3, taken from reference TRBV5-1 and TRBJ2-5): KAGVTQTPRYLIKTRGQQVTLSCSPISGHRSVSWYQQTPGQGLQFLFEYFSETQRNKGNFPGRFSGRQFSNSRSEMNVSTLELGDSALYLCASSLGVQETQYFGPGTRLLVL.